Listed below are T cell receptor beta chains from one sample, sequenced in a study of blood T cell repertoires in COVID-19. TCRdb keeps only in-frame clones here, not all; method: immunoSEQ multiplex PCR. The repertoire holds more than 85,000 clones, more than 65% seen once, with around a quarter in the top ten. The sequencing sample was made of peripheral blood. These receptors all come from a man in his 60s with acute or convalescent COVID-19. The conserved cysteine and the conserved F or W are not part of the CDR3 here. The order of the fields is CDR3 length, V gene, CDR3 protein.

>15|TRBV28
ASSLIPRDRNTGELF
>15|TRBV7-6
ASSAPQGARSGNTIY
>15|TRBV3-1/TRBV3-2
ASSQEQGSSGANVLT
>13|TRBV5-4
ASSLGRSGTDTQY
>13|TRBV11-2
ASSLGTGGVLEAF
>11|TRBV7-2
ASSSGTLYGYT
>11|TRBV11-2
ASSLAQGNGYT
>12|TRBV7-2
ASSLGTGYNEQF
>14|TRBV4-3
ASSQGTGGSSYEQY
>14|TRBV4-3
ASSRTGGSLTYEQY
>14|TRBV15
ATSSFRTGGSYEQY
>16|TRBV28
ASRGTRDRSRSPNGYT
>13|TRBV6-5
AVPQGQGKTGEQF
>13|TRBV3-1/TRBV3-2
ASSQEWRGHYGYT
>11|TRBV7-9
ASNRQGMGGYT
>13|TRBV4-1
ASSREGLSGNTIY
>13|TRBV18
ASSPTRGVGTEAF
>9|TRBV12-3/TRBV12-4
ASSRGYGYT
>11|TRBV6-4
ASSRQGPSEQF
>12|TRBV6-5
ASTRQLNTGELF
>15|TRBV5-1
ASSLRTSGGRVDTQY
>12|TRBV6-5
ASSRGQGNQPQH
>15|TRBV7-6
AVQGETNNMGNSPLH
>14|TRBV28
ASSLTQVTFGTAQH
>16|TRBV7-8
ASSLVGGTGGANTEAF
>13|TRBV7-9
ASSLIMAANTEAF
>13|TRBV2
ASRGGGTANQPQH
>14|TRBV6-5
ASSYGQRTNSYEQY
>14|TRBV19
ASSPGTVSIKEKLF
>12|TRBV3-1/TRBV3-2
ASSQGQGVLEQF
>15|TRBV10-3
AISESRNRAPYNEQF
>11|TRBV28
ASRGQGDQPQH
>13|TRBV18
ASSPERQGVTEAF
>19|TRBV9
ASSPGQGAFWGRRGNNEQF
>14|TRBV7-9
ASSPRPTGRNEKLF
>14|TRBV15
ATSRDSVQGGHGYT
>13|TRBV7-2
ASSGLGTNTGELF
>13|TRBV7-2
ASSPSPTGSNGYT
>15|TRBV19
ASSRPLPGGVTGELF
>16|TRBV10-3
AISEGLGGGGNYNEQF
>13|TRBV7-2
ASRYSLYLPGTQY
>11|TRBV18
ASSPPGQETQY
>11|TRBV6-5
ASRKEGGQPQH
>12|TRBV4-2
ASSQTGPRGTQY